This TCR beta chain was observed in a study of CD8 T cells in ankylosing spondylitis. Quantitative 5'-RACE with molecular barcodes produced the TCR beta libraries. TCRdb re-derived calls from the 5' RACE reads in MiXCR, one entry per CDR3 protein. Here the sample spans 100,000 or so distinct CDR3 sequences, around 24% being singletons. Comments on this clonotype: Its antigen is undetermined.

General study findings and limits: In ankylosing spondylitis patients, matched synovial fluid reportedly showed significant enrichment of disease-linked clones. A CD8+ phenotype characterized the disease-linked clones, which were relatively rare in peripheral blood.

This receptor was obtained from a male donor with ankylosing spondylitis. The material sequenced was synovial fluid, either unsorted or a sorted T cell fraction (not recorded which).

CDR3 in amino acids: CASSPRDRANYGYTF. The CDR3 coding sequence is TGTGCCAGCAGCCCCCGGGACAGAGCTAACTATGGCTACACCTTC. The chain couples TRBV9 to TRBJ1-2, with 7 nucleotides matching TRBD1. J was trimmed by 0 bases and V by 4 bases; bases with no gene match: 6. The V gene's germline CDR1 is SGDLS and CDR2 YYNGEE. The CDR3 loop spans 15 amino acids.